Listed below are T cell receptor beta chains from one sample, sequenced in a study of shared clonotypes between healthy human individuals. The repertoire was sequenced with immunoSEQ multiplex PCR; TCRdb's copy has only in-frame clones and lacks some. The data show a few million clones, around 90% seen once. Source material: naive CD4+ T cells sorted from blood. These receptors were collected from a man younger than 35 in good health. The CDR3 runs from the conserved cysteine through the conserved F or W. Each record gives: V gene, J gene, D gene, clone size, CDR3 DNA, CDR3 protein. The D gene is left open where the match is weak. Not all rows give a size; the values are once, few, many and, for expanded clones, a class.

V: TRBV7-9; J: TRBJ2-7; D: TRBD2; size: .; DNA: TGTGCCAGCTCTACCGCGGGAGGGTACGAGCAGTACTTC; CDR3: CASSTAGGYEQYF
V: TRBV29-1; J: TRBJ1-1; D: .; size: .; DNA: TGCAGCGCATCCGAGGGTGTGAACACTGAAGCTTTCTTT; CDR3: CSASEGVNTEAFF
V: TRBV5-6; J: TRBJ2-2; D: .; size: .; DNA: TGTGCCAGCAGCTCCGAGGACACCGGGGAGCTGTTTTTT; CDR3: CASSSEDTGELFF
V: TRBV2; J: TRBJ2-5; D: .; size: .; DNA: TGTGCCAGCAACTCATACTCAGAGACCCAGTACTTC; CDR3: CASNSYSETQYF
V: TRBV14; J: TRBJ2-5; D: .; size: .; DNA: TGTGCCAGCAGCCAGGGTCTCGGGGGCGGCGAGACCCAGTACTTC; CDR3: CASSQGLGGGETQYF
V: TRBV18; J: TRBJ2-2; D: TRBD2; size: .; DNA: TGTGCCAGCTCACAAATGAGCGGGGGCGACACCGGGGAGCTGTTTTTT; CDR3: CASSQMSGGDTGELFF
V: TRBV5-1; J: TRBJ2-3; D: TRBD2; size: .; DNA: TGCGCCAGCAGCTTGCCCTTCGGGGGGGATATAACAGATACGCAGTATTTT; CDR3: CASSLPFGGDITDTQYF
V: TRBV19; J: TRBJ2-3; D: TRBD2; size: .; DNA: TGTGCCAGTGCACTAGCGGGAAGCACAGATACGCAGTATTTT; CDR3: CASALAGSTDTQYF
V: TRBV27; J: TRBJ1-6; D: .; size: .; DNA: TGTGCCAGCAGTTCTCCAGGGGAGCCCAATTCACCCCTCCACTTT; CDR3: CASSSPGEPNSPLHF
V: TRBV28; J: TRBJ1-5; D: .; size: once; DNA: TGTGCCAGCAGTTTGAATGGTCAGCCCCAGCATTTT; CDR3: CASSLNGQPQHF
V: TRBV30; J: TRBJ1-2; D: TRBD1; size: .; DNA: TGTGCCTGGACTTTCCAGGGGGCGGATGGCTACACCTTC; CDR3: CAWTFQGADGYTF
V: TRBV2; J: TRBJ1-2; D: TRBD1; size: .; DNA: TGTGCCAGCAACCGGGACAGGCGGGGCTACACCTTC; CDR3: CASNRDRRGYTF
V: TRBV19; J: TRBJ2-3; D: TRBD2; size: .; DNA: TGTGCCAGTAGTATAGAGGCGGGTAGCGGGAGTGGTACAGATACGCAGTATTTT; CDR3: CASSIEAGSGSGTDTQYF
V: TRBV5-4; J: TRBJ1-6; D: TRBD1; size: .; DNA: TGTGCCAGCAGCTTGGCGGGACAGGGTAACTCACCCCTCCACTTT; CDR3: CASSLAGQGNSPLHF
V: TRBV4-1; J: TRBJ1-1; D: .; size: .; DNA: TGCGCCAGCAGCCAAGGAGTACAGGATAAGGGTGAAGCTTTCTTT; CDR3: CASSQGVQDKGEAFF
V: TRBV5-6; J: TRBJ1-5; D: .; size: .; DNA: TGTGCCAGCAGCCTGCCCATGAGCCCCCCCGGGCCCCAGCATTTT; CDR3: CASSLPMSPPGPQHF
V: TRBV4-2; J: TRBJ2-1; D: TRBD2; size: .; DNA: TGTGCCAGCAGCCAAGATGCGGCGGGGGGCGGATACAATGAGCAGTTCTTC; CDR3: CASSQDAAGGGYNEQFF
V: TRBV10-3; J: TRBJ2-7; D: .; size: .; DNA: TGTGCCATCAGTGATCGGACCAATTCCTACGAGCAGTACTTC; CDR3: CAISDRTNSYEQYF
V: TRBV5-4; J: TRBJ2-7; D: TRBD2; size: .; DNA: TGTGCCAGCAGCGACGGACTAGCGTACGAGCAGTACTTC; CDR3: CASSDGLAYEQYF
V: TRBV11-3; J: TRBJ2-7; D: TRBD2; size: .; DNA: TGTGCCAGCAGTCGTGGCCGGGAGGACTTCGAGCAGTACTTC; CDR3: CASSRGREDFEQYF
V: TRBV2; J: TRBJ2-6; D: .; size: .; DNA: TGTGCCAGCACCGGGGGTCCTAGCTCTGGGGCCAACGTCCTGACTTTC; CDR3: CASTGGPSSGANVLTF
V: TRBV10-3; J: TRBJ2-1; D: .; size: .; DNA: TGTGCCACGAACCCGGGGGCAGGGGAGGATGAGCAGTTCTTC; CDR3: CATNPGAGEDEQFF
V: TRBV10-1; J: TRBJ1-5; D: .; size: .; DNA: TGCGCCAGCAGTACTTACAGGGTCGGCAATCAGCCCCAGCATTTT; CDR3: CASSTYRVGNQPQHF
V: TRBV6-5; J: TRBJ1-6; D: TRBD1; size: once; DNA: TGTGCCAGCAGTTCGACAGGGTTCGGTTCACCCCTCCACTTT; CDR3: CASSSTGFGSPLHF
V: TRBV30; J: TRBJ1-3; D: TRBD1; size: .; DNA: TGTGCCTGGAGCGCAGGGGGGACTGGAAACACCATATATTTT; CDR3: CAWSAGGTGNTIYF
V: TRBV19; J: TRBJ2-2; D: TRBD1; size: .; DNA: TGTGCCAGTAGCACACAGGGGTCGAACACCGGGGAGCTGTTTTTT; CDR3: CASSTQGSNTGELFF
V: TRBV7-2; J: TRBJ2-4; D: .; size: .; DNA: TGTGCCAGCAGCTTAGGCAGAGCCAAAAACATTCAGTACTTC; CDR3: CASSLGRAKNIQYF
V: TRBV11-2; J: TRBJ1-2; D: TRBD1; size: .; DNA: TGTGCCAGCAGCCTCGGACAGGGGTCTGGCTACACCTTC; CDR3: CASSLGQGSGYTF
V: TRBV5-6; J: TRBJ1-6; D: .; size: .; DNA: TGTGCCAGCAGCTTTGGGAGATCACCCCTCCACTTT; CDR3: CASSFGRSPLHF
V: TRBV18; J: TRBJ2-7; D: TRBD1; size: .; DNA: TGTGCCAGCTCACCACGACAGGGGGCAGGTTACGAGCAGTACTTC; CDR3: CASSPRQGAGYEQYF
V: TRBV7-8; J: TRBJ2-5; D: .; size: .; DNA: TGTGCCAGCAGCCAGAACAGCCTACAAGAGACCCAGTACTTC; CDR3: CASSQNSLQETQYF
V: TRBV10-3; J: TRBJ2-3; D: .; size: .; DNA: TGTGCCATCAGTGAGTCGGGGAGACAGGCTACCTCAGATACGCAGTATTTT; CDR3: CAISESGRQATSDTQYF
V: TRBV6-6; J: TRBJ1-1; D: .; size: .; DNA: TGTGCCAGCAGTTACTCGATCGAAAACACTGAAGCTTTCTTT; CDR3: CASSYSIENTEAFF
V: TRBV9; J: TRBJ2-7; D: .; size: .; DNA: TGTGCCAGCAGCGTAGAAGGCGGGGTGGGCCACGAGCAGTACTTC; CDR3: CASSVEGGVGHEQYF
V: TRBV7-4; J: TRBJ2-7; D: TRBD2; size: .; DNA: TGTGCCAGCAGCTTTAGGGGACTAGCGGAACTCTCCTACGAGCAGTACTTC; CDR3: CASSFRGLAELSYEQYF
V: TRBV7-6; J: TRBJ1-5; D: .; size: .; DNA: TGTGCCAGCAGCTTATATGGGGGGCAAGGCAATCAGCCCCAGCATTTT; CDR3: CASSLYGGQGNQPQHF
V: TRBV15; J: TRBJ1-2; D: .; size: once; DNA: TGTGCCACCAGCCCCCGGCATATAACTATGGCTACTTCCCCCTACACCTTC; CDR3: CATSPRHITMATSPYTF
V: TRBV5-6; J: TRBJ1-1; D: TRBD1; size: .; DNA: TGTGCCAGCAGCTTGAAGGAGGGGGCGCAAACTGAAGCTTTCTTT; CDR3: CASSLKEGAQTEAFF
V: TRBV27; J: TRBJ2-7; D: TRBD1; size: .; DNA: TGTGCCAGCCAAGACAGGGGATCTCCCTCCTACGAGCAGTACTTC; CDR3: CASQDRGSPSYEQYF
V: TRBV2; J: TRBJ2-3; D: .; size: .; DNA: TGTGCCAGCAGCCGGACGGCAGATACGCAGTATTTT; CDR3: CASSRTADTQYF
V: TRBV30; J: TRBJ2-1; D: TRBD2; size: .; DNA: TGTGCCTGGAGTGGGACTAGCGGGGGGATAAGCTCCTACAATGAGCAGTTCTTC; CDR3: CAWSGTSGGISSYNEQFF
V: TRBV7-2; J: TRBJ2-2; D: TRBD2; size: .; DNA: TGTGCCAGCAGCCCCCAGCGGGGGCTCACCGGGGAGCTGTTTTTT; CDR3: CASSPQRGLTGELFF
V: TRBV2; J: TRBJ2-3; D: TRBD2; size: .; DNA: TGTGCCAGCCGCACTATAGCGGGAGCCGCAGATACGCAGTATTTT; CDR3: CASRTIAGAADTQYF
V: TRBV5-5; J: TRBJ2-7; D: TRBD1; size: .; DNA: TGTGCCAGCAGCTCCGGGACAGAAGGACTTACTCAGTACTTC; CDR3: CASSSGTEGLTQYF
V: TRBV19; J: TRBJ1-1; D: .; size: .; DNA: TGTGCCAGTAGTATAGATCTTCAGGCTGAAGCTTTCTTT; CDR3: CASSIDLQAEAFF
V: TRBV5-1; J: TRBJ2-5; D: TRBD1; size: .; DNA: TGCGCCAGCAGCCTGGGACAGGTTTACGGTCATGAGACCCAGTACTTC; CDR3: CASSLGQVYGHETQYF
V: TRBV29-1; J: TRBJ2-3; D: .; size: .; DNA: TGCAGCGTCAGGGATTGGACAGATACGCAGTATTTT; CDR3: CSVRDWTDTQYF
V: TRBV28; J: TRBJ2-1; D: TRBD2; size: .; DNA: TGTGCCAGCAGCCAAAGCGGGGGCACCTACAATGAGCAGTTCTTC; CDR3: CASSQSGGTYNEQFF
V: TRBV7-9; J: TRBJ1-3; D: .; size: .; DNA: TGTGCCAGCAGCTTAGACTCCTCTGGAAACACCATATATTTT; CDR3: CASSLDSSGNTIYF
V: TRBV5-1; J: TRBJ2-7; D: TRBD1; size: .; DNA: TGCGCCAGCAGCTTGAGTGGACAGGGCAACGAGCAGTACTTC; CDR3: CASSLSGQGNEQYF
V: TRBV29-1; J: TRBJ2-6; D: TRBD1; size: .; DNA: TGCAGCGTTGGGGACAGGGGAATTTCTGGGGCCAACGTCCTGACTTTC; CDR3: CSVGDRGISGANVLTF
V: TRBV13; J: TRBJ2-7; D: .; size: .; DNA: TGTGCCAGCAGCTTTGAGAAATTAAATACGGGGACACAGGAGCAGTACTTC; CDR3: CASSFEKLNTGTQEQYF
V: TRBV6-1; J: TRBJ1-1; D: TRBD1; size: few; DNA: TGTGCCAGCAGTGAAAGGGGACAGGCATTCACTGAAGCTTTCTTT; CDR3: CASSERGQAFTEAFF
V: TRBV7-3; J: TRBJ2-3; D: .; size: once; DNA: TGTGCCAGCAGCTTAGGCGGGCAGAGCACAGATACGCAGTATTTT; CDR3: CASSLGGQSTDTQYF
V: TRBV2; J: TRBJ2-2; D: .; size: .; DNA: TGTGCCAGCAGGAAGGGACAGAACACCGGGGAGCTGTTTTTT; CDR3: CASRKGQNTGELFF
V: TRBV6-5; J: TRBJ1-2; D: TRBD1; size: .; DNA: TGTGCCAGCAGCACCGGGACAGGGGCCCCCTATGGCTACACCTTC; CDR3: CASSTGTGAPYGYTF
V: TRBV7-3; J: TRBJ1-1; D: .; size: .; DNA: TGTGCCAGCAGCTTAGCAGGGGCGCTGGGGCCCACTGAAGCTTTCTTT; CDR3: CASSLAGALGPTEAFF
V: TRBV9; J: TRBJ1-3; D: .; size: .; DNA: TGTGCCAGCAGCGTCCGATTAATGGACATGCCGGACACCATATATTTT; CDR3: CASSVRLMDMPDTIYF